This entry lists 23 T cell receptor beta chains sequenced from one sample in a study of patients and donors after allogeneic stem cell transplantation. From the RT-PCR reads, TCRdb called clonotypes with MiXCR, one entry per CDR3 protein. The table has roughly 940,000 distinct CDR3 sequences, roughly 18% seen once; the top ten hold under 6.5%. The sequencing input was blood, either unsorted or a sorted T cell fraction (not recorded which). These receptors were obtained from a human donor who was either an allogeneic HSCT recipient or a stem cell or donor lymphocyte infusion donor (not recorded which). It is not recorded whose cells these are; they may come from a transplant donor.

The table lists this clonotype with a few counts. V is TRBV29-1 and J is TRBJ2-5; perhaps TRBD2 as D (6 bases). V gave up 4 bases and J gave up 2 bases, with 8 bases separating them. Germline V CDR1 and CDR2: SQVTM, ANQGSEA. CDR3 size: 12 residues. The DNA for the CDR3 is TGCAGCGTTGGGGGACTTCAAGAGACCCAGTACTTC. Translating it yields CSVGGLQETQYF.

In this sample, this clonotype turned up a few times. V usage is TRBV4-2 and J usage is TRBJ2-4; 8 bases align to TRBD2. Germline trimming cut 0 bases from V and 3 bases from J; bases unmatched to any gene: 7. The CDR3 totals 17 residues. Germline V gene lookup returns CDR1 LGHNA and CDR2 YNFKEQ. The CDR3 region has the DNA TGTGCCAGCAGCCAAGAACTAGCGGTATCGGTCAAAAACATTCAGTACTTC. This translates into CASSQELAVSVKNIQYF.

In DNA, the CDR3 is TGTGCCAGCAGTGTCCGCGGAAACCTCCTTCGGTACTTC. It translates to CASSVRGNLLRYF. V gene TRBV25-1 combines with J gene TRBJ2-4, with D hard to call. CDR1 is MGHDK and CDR2 is SYGVNS in the germline V gene. The CDR3 covers 13 residues. V shed 4 bases and J shed 15 bases, with 19 bases lying between them.

The chain is built from TRBV14 and TRBJ1-1; D is uncertain. The V end was cut by 2 bases, the J end by 4 bases, with 17 bases between. The CDR3 has 16 amino acids. The germline gives CDR1 SGHDN, CDR2 FVKESK. CDR3 nucleotides: TGTGCCAGCAGCCAATGGGTTAGCACTCTGGGCACTGAAGCTTTCTTT. Translated, it gives CASSQWVSTLGTEAFF. The entire variable domain, with the rest obtained from reference TRBV14 and TRBJ1-1, is as follows: EAGVTQFPSHSVIEKGQTVTLRCDPISGHDNLYWYRRVMGKEIKFLLHFVKESKQDESGMPNNRFLAERTGGTYSTLKVQPAELEDSGVYFCASSQWVSTLGTEAFFGQGTRLTVV.

This clonotype turned up a few times. V usage is TRBV20-1 and J usage is TRBJ2-2, with D tentatively TRBD2 (6 bases). Germline V gene sequence: CDR1 DFQATT, CDR2 SNEGSKA (reference sequence). Trimming stripped 5 bases from V and 6 bases from J, with 19 bases between. The length of the CDR3 is 15 residues. CDR3 nucleotide sequence: TGCAGTGCTCAGAGGAGAGGGACTCGAGCCGGGGAGCTGTTTTTT. Translation gives CSAQRRGTRAGELFF.

This clonotype was observed a few times. The chain has TRBV20-1 and TRBJ2-1, with 7 bases identical to TRBD2. The CDR3 runs to 12 residues. Trimming removed 5 bases from V and 8 bases from J; junction bases left unmatched: 6. Germline values: CDR1 DFQATT, CDR2 SNEGSKA (reference sequence). The CDR3 is CSAPLAAHEQFF. The CDR3 bases are TGCAGTGCTCCCCTAGCGGCCCATGAGCAGTTCTTC.

The chain has TRBV2 and TRBJ2-1; 10 nucleotides match TRBD2. From germline, CDR1 is SNHLY and CDR2 FYNNEI. The CDR3 is 16 amino acids. The junction had 8 bases not matched to a gene; V was cut back by 8 bases and J by 1 base. The CDR3 DNA follows: TGTGCCAGCGCCTGGACTAGCGGAGGATCCTACAATGAGCAGTTCTTC. It codes for CASAWTSGGSYNEQFF.

The table lists this clonotype with a few counts. The chain carries TRBV5-1 and TRBJ2-5; 7 bases line up with TRBD1. There are 15 residues in the CDR3. CDR1 is SGHRS, CDR2 YFSETQ, per germline. Losses at the gene ends were 4 bases for V and 2 bases for J; bases not matched to a gene: 8. CDR3 amino acids: CASSPGTDTQETQYF. CDR3 DNA sequence: TGCGCCAGCAGCCCAGGGACAGATACTCAAGAGACCCAGTACTTC. The variable domain in full, with the rest retrieved from reference TRBV5-1 and TRBJ2-5, is KAGVTQTPRYLIKTRGQQVTLSCSPISGHRSVSWYQQTPGQGLQFLFEYFSETQRNKGNFPGRFSGRQFSNSRSEMNVSTLELGDSALYLCASSPGTDTQETQYFGPGTRLLVL.

This clonotype was counted between two and nine times. This chain uses TRBV18 with TRBJ1-5; D might be TRBD1 (5 bases). Trimming left V 2 bases short and J 0 bases short, with 8 bases between. The germline CDR1 and CDR2 sequences are KGHSH and LQKENI. There are 15 residues in the CDR3. The CDR3: CASSPGQFSNQPQHF. CDR3 sequence (DNA): TGTGCCAGCTCACCAGGACAATTTAGCAATCAGCCCCAGCATTTT.

This clonotype was seen many times. The V gene is TRBV12-3 or TRBV12-4, the J gene TRBJ1-5; 8 bases match TRBD1. V trimming: 4 bases; J trimming: 8 bases; junction bases outside the gene matches: 4. The length of the CDR3 is 13 residues. The chain's CDR3 is CASSSDRVKPQHF. The CDR3 DNA sequence: TGTGCCAGCAGTTCGGACAGGGTCAAGCCCCAGCATTTT.

V usage is TRBV12-3 or TRBV12-4 and J usage is TRBJ2-2; D unclear. The CDR3 runs 13 residues. Between the trimmed V and J ends, which lost 4 bases and 4 bases, there was a span of 7 bases. The CDR3 region has the DNA TGTGCCAGCAGTTCCCCAAGCACCGGGGAGCTGTTTTTT. Amino acids: CASSSPSTGELFF.

This clonotype was seen only a few times. The chain employs TRBV30 and TRBJ1-1; D is unclear. This CDR3 is built from 15 residues. Germline CDR1 GTSNPN, CDR2 SVGIG (reference sequence). V was pared by 2 bases and J by 1 base, with 14 bases between. DNA of the CDR3: TGTGCCTGGAGTCCACTGGACCTTAGGAACACTGAAGCTTTCTTT. It yields the protein CAWSPLDLRNTEAFF.

The chain combines TRBV7-8 with TRBJ2-1; the D gene could be TRBD1 or TRBD2 (5 bases each). Germline CDR1 and CDR2: SGHVS and FQNEAQ. V lost 5 bases and J lost 5, with 22 bases in between. The CDR3 length is 17 residues. The CDR3: CASSKISGTSKNNEQFF. For the CDR3, the DNA is TGTGCCAGCAGCAAGATCTCCGGGACCTCAAAAAACAATGAGCAGTTCTTC.

The J gene is TRBJ1-5, the V gene TRBV12-3 or TRBV12-4; 8 bases are shared with TRBD1. With 8 bases clipped from V and 6 bases from J, the junction kept 6 bases outside the gene matches. This CDR3 comprises 13 residues. CDR3 sequence (DNA): TGTGCCAGCTGCCAGGGGGCGGGTCAGCCCCAGCATTTT. It is translated as CASCQGAGQPQHF.

The chain carries TRBV7-6 and TRBJ2-2; 10 bases fit TRBD2. V dropped 5 bases and J dropped 4; count of bases not matched to a gene: 7. CDR1 is SGHVS, CDR2 FNYEAQ, per germline. CDR3 size: 16 residues. For the CDR3, the DNA is TGTGCCAGCAGCCTCAGGATAGCGGGGGGCACCGGGGAGCTGTTTTTT. It is translated as CASSLRIAGGTGELFF.

The chain employs TRBV10-3 and TRBJ1-1, with D perhaps TRBD1 (5 bases). Looked up from germline, CDR1 is ENHRY and CDR2 is SYGVKD. CDR3 length equals 14 residues. Trimming shortened V by 0 bases and J by 6 bases, and 11 bases separated the two germline ends. CDR3: CAISESAGGAEAFF. CDR3 DNA: TGTGCCATCAGTGAGTCGGCAGGAGGGGCTGAAGCTTTCTTT.

The V call is TRBV7-8, the J call TRBJ2-7; TRBD2 matches at 9 bases. The CDR3 length is 15 residues. The V gene end was trimmed by 2 bases and the J gene end by 7 bases; junction bases not matched to a gene: 9. Germline loops: CDR1 SGHVS, CDR2 FQNEAQ. CDR3 residues: CASSLWAGGVWEQYF. The DNA of the CDR3 is TGTGCCAGCAGCTTATGGGCGGGAGGGGTCTGGGAGCAGTACTTC. The full variable domain, with the rest looked up from reference TRBV7-8 and TRBJ2-7, is GAGVSQSPRYKVAKRGQDVALRCDPISGHVSLFWYQQALGQGPEFLTYFQNEAQLDKSGLPSDRFFAERPEGSVSTLKIQRTQQEDSAVYLCASSLWAGGVWEQYFGPGTRLTVT.

This clonotype was observed a handful of times. Here the CDR3 reads CASSSETGPTETQYF. Written as DNA, the CDR3 is TGTGCCAGCAGTTCCGAAACCGGGCCTACGGAGACCCAGTACTTC. The J gene is TRBJ2-5, the V gene TRBV6-5; D is unresolved. With 4 bases removed from V and 5 bases from J, the gap between germline ends came to 17 bases. This CDR3 contains 15 residues. CDR1 and CDR2 (germline): MNHEY, SVGAGI.

This rearrangement joins TRBV5-1 to TRBJ1-2; D unresolved. V lost 5 bases and J 8 bases, leaving 22 bases between the germline ends. The CDR3 extends over 15 amino acids. Germline V lookup: CDR1 SGHRS, CDR2 YFSETQ. Here the CDR3 reads CASRPWTAVWSGYTF. The DNA for the CDR3 is TGCGCCAGCAGGCCCTGGACGGCAGTGTGGTCGGGCTACACCTTC.

Only a few counts were recorded for this clonotype. V and J are TRBV5-1 and TRBJ2-7; weak D call: TRBD1 (6 bases). V lost 0 bases and J 5 bases, leaving 9 bases between the germline ends. Germline V CDR1 and CDR2: SGHRS, YFSETQ. The CDR3 has 13 residues. This CDR3 is CASSLGGRNEQYF. The CDR3, as DNA: TGCGCCAGCAGCTTGGGGGGGCGGAACGAGCAGTACTTC. The variable domain in full, with the rest retrieved from reference TRBV5-1 and TRBJ2-7, is KAGVTQTPRYLIKTRGQQVTLSCSPISGHRSVSWYQQTPGQGLQFLFEYFSETQRNKGNFPGRFSGRQFSNSRSEMNVSTLELGDSALYLCASSLGGRNEQYFGPGTRLTVT.

This clonotype has a count of ten or more. V usage is TRBV25-1 and J usage is TRBJ2-7; D unresolved. Germline loops: CDR1 MGHDK, CDR2 SYGVNS. The CDR3 totals 14 residues. The germline V and J ends were trimmed by 5 bases and 0 bases, with 11 bases remaining between them. CDR3 residues: CASSIWTASYEQYF. For the CDR3, the DNA is TGTGCCAGCAGTATCTGGACGGCCTCCTACGAGCAGTACTTC.

The chain combines TRBV5-1 with TRBJ1-2; weak D call: TRBD1 (5 bases). Germline V gene data show CDR1 as SGHRS and CDR2 as YFSETQ. This CDR3 has 13 residues. The V gene lost 0 bases and the J gene lost 6 bases, with 9 bases spanning the gap. CDR3 coding DNA: TGCGCCAGCAGCTTGGTAGGGGAAGATGGCTACACCTTC. It translates to CASSLVGEDGYTF.

This clonotype was seen ten or more times. The chain recombines TRBV12-3 or TRBV12-4 with TRBJ2-7, with 9 bases aligning to TRBD2. The CDR3 is made up of 15 amino acids. Trimming cost V 5 bases and J 4 bases; bases outside gene matches: 9. CDR3 coding DNA: TGTGCCAGCAGTCCACCGGGACTAGCCCCTTACGAGCAGTACTTC. Translating gives CASSPPGLAPYEQYF.